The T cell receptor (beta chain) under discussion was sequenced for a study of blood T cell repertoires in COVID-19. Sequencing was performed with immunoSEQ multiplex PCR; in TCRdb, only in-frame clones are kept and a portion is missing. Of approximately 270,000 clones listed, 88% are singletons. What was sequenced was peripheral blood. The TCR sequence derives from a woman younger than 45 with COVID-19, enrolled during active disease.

The CDR3 spells CASSDKRRTDTQYF. DNA for the CDR3: TGTGCCAGCAGTGATAAGAGGCGCACAGATACGCAGTATTTT. V is TRBV2 and J is TRBJ2-3; D is unresolved. The length of the CDR3 is 14 residues. Per the germline V gene, CDR1 is SNHLY and CDR2 is FYNNEI. V was shortened by 3 bases and J by 1 base, with 8 bases between the two germline ends. The full variable domain, with the rest looked up from reference TRBV2 and TRBJ2-3, is EPEVTQTPSHQVTQMGQEVILRCVPISNHLYFYWYRQILGQKVEFLVSFYNNEISEKSEIFDDQFSVERPDGSNFTLKIRSTKLEDSAMYFCASSDKRRTDTQYFGPGTRLTVL.